The TCR beta chain described here comes from a study of cytomegalovirus exposure and HLA in healthy donors. Study summary: One earlier analysis, a look at 180 million or so T cells, found some 100 million unique TCR beta sequences. Study-wide findings and caveats: Clonal expansion was found to be greater in HLA-associated TCR beta chains than in equally common others in a later analysis. A link between a missense DCLRE1C variant and TCR beta V- and J-gene trimming emerged from a later analysis.

This CDR3 spans 14 amino acids. Trimming left V 3 bases short and J 5 bases short, with 14 bases between. The germline CDR1 and CDR2 sequences are SGHRS and YFSETQ. This clone was found a few times. What it recognizes is unknown. PCR used 60 Vbeta primers and 13 Jbeta primers. Repertoires were generated with immunoSEQ multiplex PCR, while TCRdb's copy carries only in-frame clones and drops some. The sample yields 120,000 to 150,000 clones, roughly 80% seen once. Source material: PBMCs. This clonotype originated in a man between 35 and 55 years old in good health and CMV-seropositive. The rearrangement joins TRBV5-1 to TRBJ2-5, with D perhaps TRBD2 (5 bases). The DNA of the CDR3 is TGCGCCAGCAGCTCCGGGGTACAGAGGGAGACCCAGTACTTC. Translating it yields CASSSGVQRETQYF.